What follows are 22 T cell receptor beta chains derived from one specimen sequenced in a study of blood T cell repertoires in COVID-19 (dated by TCRdb to 2020 to 2022). Receptor amplification or capture employed the immunoSEQ multiplex PCR assay. TCRdb mirrors the immuneACCESS table, restricted to in-frame sequences. Some clones are absent from its copies; in checked studies, under half trace to an unresolved V gene, and the reason for the others is unknown. A total of over 150,000 clones appear in this sample, roughly 81% of them only once. The ten largest clones represent less than 15% of the sample. The sequenced sample consisted of peripheral blood. These receptors originate from a woman aged 80 or older with COVID-19, enrolled during active disease.

V gene TRBV6-2 or TRBV6-3 combines with J gene TRBJ2-1; TRBD2 matches 11 bases. V shed 6 bases and J 6 bases; nucleotides not matched to a gene: 7. Germline V lookup: CDR1 MNHEY, CDR2 SVGEGT. The CDR3 totals 15 residues. In DNA, the CDR3 is TGTGCCAGCAGCCCAACTAGCGGGGGCGGCAATGAGCAGTTCTTC. This codes for CASSPTSGGGNEQFF.

For the CDR3, the DNA is TGTGCCAGTAGTATCCGGCTAGGTTACGAGCAGTACTTC. Translation gives CASSIRLGYEQYF. The genes are TRBV19 and TRBJ2-7; D is unclear. This CDR3 has 13 amino acids. Per the germline V gene, CDR1 is LNHDA and CDR2 is SQIVND (reference sequence). The V end was cut by 3 bases, the J end by 4 bases, with 10 bases between.

This chain joins TRBV9 and TRBJ1-5; 8 bases are a match to TRBD1. The CDR3 sequence is 15 residues long. Germline CDR1 SGDLS, CDR2 YYNGEE. Germline trimming cut 3 bases from V and 6 bases from J; bases unmatched to any gene: 8. The CDR3 reads CASSAGQGGGQPQHF. CDR3 coding DNA: TGTGCCAGCAGCGCAGGACAGGGCGGTGGTCAGCCCCAGCATTTT.

This rearrangement joins TRBV6-5 to TRBJ2-5, with 7 bases that match TRBD2. In germline, CDR1 is MNHEY, CDR2 SVGAGI. The CDR3 is 14 amino acids. V lost 6 bases and J lost 4; bases outside the gene matches: 8. CDR3 sequence (DNA): TGTGCCAGCAGACCGCTAGCGGCAGGAGAGACCCAGTACTTC. Translation gives CASRPLAAGETQYF.

The V and J genes are TRBV11-2 and TRBJ1-5; D perhaps matches TRBD1 (5 bases). The length of the CDR3 is 12 residues. Germline V lookup: CDR1 SGHAT, CDR2 FQNNGV. V was clipped by 2 bases and J by 7 bases, with 6 bases between them. The CDR3 protein is CASSLQGQPQHF. CDR3 sequence (DNA): TGTGCCAGCAGCTTACAGGGCCAGCCCCAGCATTTT.

The chain joins TRBV28 to TRBJ1-4; D is undetermined. Looked up from germline, CDR1 is MDHEN and CDR2 is SYDVKM. The V end lost 4 bases, the J end lost 0 bases, and 9 bases lay between the germline ends. CDR3 length: 15 amino acids. The CDR3: CASSSQTPTNEKLFF. DNA for the CDR3: TGTGCCAGCAGTTCACAGACCCCAACTAATGAAAAACTGTTTTTT.

This clone was seen a single time. The rearrangement uses TRBV24-1 and TRBJ1-5; possibly TRBD1 for D (6 bases). CDR3 length equals 13 residues. Per germline, CDR1 KGHDR and CDR2 SFDVKD. V was cut by 5 bases and J by 11 bases, with 15 bases left in between. The CDR3 sequence is CATSGQRGGAQHF. Here the CDR3 DNA reads TGTGCCACCAGTGGCCAAAGGGGGGGGGCCCAGCATTTT.

The CDR3 sequence: CASSVSGTGAGNTIYF. In DNA, the CDR3 is TGTGCCAGCAGCGTATCAGGGACAGGTGCAGGAAACACCATATATTTT. This rearrangement joins TRBV9 to TRBJ1-3; 8 bases are a match to TRBD1. Germline V gene data show CDR1 as SGDLS and CDR2 as YYNGEE. The CDR3 length is 16 residues. Trimming cost V 1 base and J 4 bases; bases outside gene matches: 7.

The chain employs TRBV2 and TRBJ1-1; perhaps TRBD1 as D (6 bases). CDR1 is SNHLY and CDR2 is FYNNEI in the germline V gene. The V gene lost 6 bases and the J gene lost 1 base, with 9 bases spanning the gap. There are 13 residues in the CDR3. The CDR3 coding sequence is TGTGCCAGCAGAGGGACATCGAACACTGAAGCTTTCTTT. This sequence encodes CASRGTSNTEAFF.

This chain uses TRBV19 with TRBJ2-2; tentative D call: TRBD2 (6 bases). The CDR3 length is 12 residues. V lost 7 bases and J 5 bases, leaving 8 bases between the germline ends. The germline gives CDR1 LNHDA, CDR2 SQIVND (reference sequence). The CDR3 DNA follows: TGTGCCAGTATCCGGGGGACCGGGGAGCTGTTTTTT. Translation gives CASIRGTGELFF. The whole variable domain, filled in from reference TRBV19 and TRBJ2-2, reads DGGITQSPKYLFRKEGQNVTLSCEQNLNHDAMYWYRQDPGQGLRLIYYSQIVNDFQKGDIAEGYSVSREKKESFPLTVTSAQKNPTAFYLCASIRGTGELFFGEGSRLTVL.

The rearrangement links TRBV11-2 to TRBJ2-3, with 7 bases lining up with TRBD2. There are 15 residues in the CDR3. Germline loops: CDR1 SGHAT, CDR2 FQNNGV. V lost 3 bases to trimming and J lost 3 bases; unmatched junction nucleotides: 6. CDR3 region: CASSFWRESTDTQYF. CDR3 coding DNA: TGTGCCAGCAGCTTTTGGCGGGAGTCGACAGATACGCAGTATTTT. Combining the CDR3 with reference TRBV11-2 and TRBJ2-3 gives the whole variable domain EAGVAQSPRYKIIEKRQSVAFWCNPISGHATLYWYQQILGQGPKLLIQFQNNGVVDDSQLPKDRFSAERLKGVDSTLKIQPAKLEDSAVYLCASSFWRESTDTQYFGPGTRLTVL.

The CDR3 nucleotides are TGCGCCAGCAGCCCAAATCCGGGACAGGTAGGGCTTTGGGGTTACGAGCAGTACTTC. Protein: CASSPNPGQVGLWGYEQYF. This sequence joins TRBV4-1 and TRBJ2-7; 8 bases map to TRBD1. The germline V gene encodes CDR1 MGHRA and CDR2 YSYEKL. This CDR3 has 19 residues. Losses at the gene ends were 4 bases for V and 4 bases for J; bases not matched to a gene: 21.

J is TRBJ2-7 and V is TRBV6-4, with D perhaps matching TRBD1 (6 bases). This CDR3 has 17 residues. With 1 base removed from V and 0 bases from J, the gap between germline ends came to 16 bases. Germline CDR1 MRHNA, CDR2 SNTAGT. This chain's CDR3 is CASSDCNGDISSYEQYF. In DNA, the CDR3 is TGTGCCAGCAGTGACTGTAACGGGGACATAAGCTCCTACGAGCAGTACTTC.

The sample holds one count of this clone. The chain recombines TRBV12-5 with TRBJ2-1; D may be TRBD2 (7 bases). CDR1 and CDR2 (germline): LGHNT, FRNRAP. The CDR3 length is 16 residues. V shed 0 bases and J shed 1 base, with 10 bases lying between them. This CDR3 reads CASGLVAGASYNEQFF. In nucleotides, the CDR3 is TGTGCTAGTGGTTTGGTGGCGGGGGCTTCCTACAATGAGCAGTTCTTC.

This clone occurred a few times. In the same sample, other DNA sequences code for this CDR3. V is TRBV28 and J is TRBJ2-7; no reliable D call. The CDR3 is 11 residues long. The germline CDR1 and CDR2 sequences are MDHEN and SYDVKM. Trimming cost V 3 bases and J 3 bases, with 3 bases left between them. The CDR3 sequence is CASSFSYEQYF. The CDR3, as DNA: TGTGCCAGCAGTTTCAGCTACGAGCAGTACTTC.

This chain links TRBV12-3 or TRBV12-4 with TRBJ2-1; TRBD2 is a possible D gene (5 bases). Deletions cut 4 bases from V and 9 bases from J, with 13 bases between. The CDR3 spans 13 residues. This CDR3 reads CASSSWGVGEQFF. Written as DNA, the CDR3 is TGTGCCAGCAGTTCGTGGGGAGTGGGTGAGCAGTTCTTC.

The DNA of the CDR3 is TGTGCCAGCAGCGGACCACTGGGGGGCTACGAGCAGTACTTC. Residues: CASSGPLGGYEQYF. The rearrangement uses TRBV28 and TRBJ2-7, with D maybe TRBD2 (6 bases). CDR3 length equals 14 residues. V lost 6 bases, J lost 3 bases, and 15 bases lay in between. Looked up from germline, CDR1 is MDHEN and CDR2 is SYDVKM.

V usage is TRBV29-1 and J usage is TRBJ2-7; TRBD1 matches 9 bases. V was pared by 7 bases and J by 3 bases, with 10 bases of the junction left unmatched. Per the germline V gene, CDR1 is SQVTM and CDR2 is ANQGSEA. The CDR3 is made up of 14 amino acids. CDR3 sequence (DNA): TGCAGCGCCTATTATGGGACAGGGAACTACGAGCAGTACTTC. Translation gives CSAYYGTGNYEQYF.

The chain recombines TRBV6-2 or TRBV6-3 with TRBJ1-1; 9 bases line up with TRBD1. Trimming cost V 2 bases and J 1 base; bases outside gene matches: 5. In germline, CDR1 is MNHEY, CDR2 SVGEGT. This CDR3 contains 16 residues. CDR3 in amino acids: CASSYRTGGQNTEAFF. CDR3 DNA sequence: TGTGCCAGCAGTTACAGAACAGGGGGCCAGAACACTGAAGCTTTCTTT.

This clone was recorded only once. V gene TRBV10-2 combines with J gene TRBJ1-2; 7 nucleotides line up with TRBD1. The CDR3 is 13 residues long. Germline lookup yields CDR1 WSHSY and CDR2 SAAADI. V lost 5 bases and J lost 2; bases outside the gene matches: 2. CDR3 sequence: CASSLTGNYGYTF. CDR3 DNA: TGCGCCAGCAGTTTGACAGGGAACTATGGCTACACCTTC.

The chain has TRBV10-3 and TRBJ1-1, with 12 bases fitting TRBD1. The CDR3 sequence is 16 residues long. V lost 6 bases and J lost 4; bases outside the gene matches: 9. Germline CDR1 and CDR2: ENHRY and SYGVKD. DNA of the CDR3: TGTGCCATCAGCCGAGGGACAGGGGGCGGGAGCACTGAAGCTTTCTTT. This codes for CAISRGTGGGSTEAFF.

The chain has TRBV11-2 and TRBJ2-1; a weak D match, TRBD2 (6 bases). The germline V gene encodes CDR1 SGHAT and CDR2 FQNNGV. The V end was cut by 1 base, the J end by 6 bases, with 10 bases between. The CDR3 runs 14 residues. The DNA of the CDR3 is TGTGCCAGCAGCTTAGCGGGGGAAATCAATGAGCAGTTCTTC. Amino acid sequence: CASSLAGEINEQFF.